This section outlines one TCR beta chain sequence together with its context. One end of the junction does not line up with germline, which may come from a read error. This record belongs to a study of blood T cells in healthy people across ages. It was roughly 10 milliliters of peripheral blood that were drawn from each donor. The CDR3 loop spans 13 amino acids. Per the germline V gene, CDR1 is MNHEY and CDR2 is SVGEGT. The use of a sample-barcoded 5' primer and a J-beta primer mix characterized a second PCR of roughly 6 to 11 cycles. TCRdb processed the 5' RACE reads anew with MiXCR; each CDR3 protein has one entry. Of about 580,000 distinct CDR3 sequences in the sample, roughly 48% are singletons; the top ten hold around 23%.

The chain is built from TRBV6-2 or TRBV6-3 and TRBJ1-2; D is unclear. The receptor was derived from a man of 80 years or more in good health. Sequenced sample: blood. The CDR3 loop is CTSSPTVLYGYTF. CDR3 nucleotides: TGTACCAGCAGTCCGACTGTGCTCTATGGCTACACCTTC.